This is a list of T cell receptor beta chains from one sample in a study of T cell responses to AZD1222 COVID-19 vaccine. Measured with immunoSEQ multiplex PCR; TCRdb has only the in-frame clones, and not every one. Of 150,000 or so clones in the sample, roughly 90% were seen once. The sequencing used peripheral blood, collected on day 0 of AZD1222 vaccination. All receptors come from an adult in good health. Each CDR3 is given with its conserved first and last residue. Each record gives: D gene, V gene, clone size, J gene, CDR3 protein, CDR3 DNA. A D gene is named only where the DNA matches it firmly. A clone size is listed for some rows: how often the clone was seen (once, few, many), or a class if it is expanded.

D: -
V: TRBV13
size: -
J: TRBJ1-1
CDR3: CASSLAQGNTEAFF
DNA: TGTGCCAGCAGCTTAGCCCAGGGCAACACTGAAGCTTTCTTT

D: TRBD2
V: TRBV18
size: -
J: TRBJ2-3
CDR3: CASSPPSGGRGDTQYF
DNA: TGTGCCAGCTCACCACCTTCGGGGGGGAGAGGAGATACGCAGTATTTT

D: -
V: TRBV6-4
size: -
J: TRBJ1-2
CDR3: CASSESRGSYTF
DNA: TGTGCCAGCAGTGAGTCAAGGGGTAGCTACACCTTC

D: TRBD1
V: TRBV19
size: once
J: TRBJ2-5
CDR3: CASSQGTGKWETQYF
DNA: TGTGCCAGTAGTCAAGGGACAGGGAAGTGGGAGACCCAGTACTTC

D: -
V: TRBV6-4
size: -
J: TRBJ2-1
CDR3: CASSDSPGRWEDSYNEQFF
DNA: TGTGCCAGCAGTGACTCCCCAGGTAGGTGGGAGGACTCCTACAATGAGCAGTTCTTC

D: TRBD2
V: TRBV28
size: -
J: TRBJ2-1
CDR3: CASSPNSRTSGRAYNEQFF
DNA: TGTGCCAGCAGTCCCAATTCAAGGACTAGCGGGAGGGCCTACAATGAGCAGTTCTTC

D: -
V: TRBV6-2/TRBV6-3
size: -
J: TRBJ2-1
CDR3: CASSYSPALTYNEQFF
DNA: TGTGCCAGCAGTTACTCCCCAGCCCTCACCTACAATGAGCAGTTCTTC

D: -
V: TRBV5-1
size: -
J: TRBJ1-6
CDR3: CASSLDSAVSPLHF
DNA: TGCGCCAGCAGCTTGGATTCGGCAGTTTCACCCCTCCACTTT

D: -
V: TRBV11-1
size: -
J: TRBJ2-7
CDR3: CASSSGARSSYEQYF
DNA: TGTGCCAGCAGCTCCGGGGCCAGGAGCTCCTACGAGCAGTACTTC

D: -
V: TRBV6-6
size: -
J: TRBJ1-4
CDR3: CASSYSSGAANEKLFF
DNA: TGTGCCAGCAGTTACTCATCGGGGGCGGCTAATGAAAAACTGTTTTTT

D: -
V: TRBV3-1/TRBV3-2
size: -
J: TRBJ1-6
CDR3: CASSRIRGVSPLHF
DNA: TGTGCCAGCAGTCGAATCAGGGGAGTTTCACCCCTCCACTTT

D: TRBD2
V: TRBV7-2
size: -
J: TRBJ2-7
CDR3: CASSRTSGRMGEQYF
DNA: TGTGCCAGCAGCCGGACTAGCGGGAGGATGGGCGAGCAGTACTTC

D: TRBD2
V: TRBV27
size: -
J: TRBJ2-5
CDR3: CASSPYGVGGIQETQYF
DNA: TGTGCCAGCAGCCCATACGGAGTGGGGGGGATACAAGAGACCCAGTACTTC

D: -
V: TRBV29-1
size: -
J: TRBJ1-2
CDR3: CSVEAVRLNYGYTF
DNA: TGCAGCGTTGAAGCGGTCAGATTGAACTATGGCTACACCTTC

D: -
V: TRBV27
size: -
J: TRBJ1-4
CDR3: CASSSGLSATNEKLFF
DNA: TGTGCCAGCAGTTCGGGACTCTCGGCAACTAATGAAAAACTGTTTTTT

D: -
V: TRBV7-9
size: -
J: TRBJ2-7
CDR3: CASSLVKGQAYEQYF
DNA: TGTGCCAGCAGCTTAGTTAAGGGGCAGGCCTACGAGCAGTACTTC

D: TRBD2
V: TRBV5-4
size: -
J: TRBJ2-5
CDR3: CASSSDLLAGAQKDF
DNA: TGTGCCAGCAGCTCCGATCTTCTAGCGGGGGCCCAGAAGGACTTC

D: -
V: TRBV5-1
size: -
J: TRBJ2-3
CDR3: CASSFSAGPSTDTQYF
DNA: TGCGCCAGCAGCTTTTCGGCGGGGCCAAGCACAGATACGCAGTATTTT

D: -
V: TRBV7-2
size: -
J: TRBJ1-5
CDR3: CASSLKASQPQHF
DNA: TGTGCCAGCAGCTTAAAGGCTAGTCAGCCCCAGCATTTT

D: TRBD1
V: TRBV3-1/TRBV3-2
size: -
J: TRBJ2-5
CDR3: CASSLTGGQETQYF
DNA: TGTGCCAGCAGCCTTACAGGGGGGCAAGAGACCCAGTACTTC

D: -
V: TRBV6-1
size: -
J: TRBJ2-3
CDR3: CASSENYIGSDTQYF
DNA: TGTGCCAGCAGTGAAAATTACATCGGGTCAGATACGCAGTATTTT

D: -
V: TRBV5-6
size: once
J: TRBJ2-7
CDR3: CASSLYAATYEQYF
DNA: TGTGCCAGCAGCTTGTATGCGGCGACCTACGAGCAGTACTTC